This T cell receptor beta chain appears in the sequencing data of a study of shared clonotypes between healthy human individuals. At the level of the study: Sampling drew on donors who were two women and a few men aged 18 to 49.

Assay: immunoSEQ multiplex PCR; the TCRdb copy retains only in-frame clones and omits some. Of about 1.5 million clones in the sample, 95% to 99% were seen once. The receptor was derived from a man aged 30 to 39 in good health. Sample: naive CD4+ T cells sorted from blood. Subset given: CD45RA+ positively selected.

This chain's CDR3 is CASSPQGRNEKLFF. CDR3 in DNA: TGTGCCAGCAGCCCGCAGGGGCGCAATGAAAAACTGTTTTTT. V usage is TRBV27 and J usage is TRBJ1-4, with a weak D call TRBD1 (6 bases). CDR3 length: 14 amino acids. Per the germline V gene, CDR1 is MNHEY and CDR2 is SMNVEV (reference sequence). Trimming stripped 6 bases from V and 5 bases from J, with 13 bases between.